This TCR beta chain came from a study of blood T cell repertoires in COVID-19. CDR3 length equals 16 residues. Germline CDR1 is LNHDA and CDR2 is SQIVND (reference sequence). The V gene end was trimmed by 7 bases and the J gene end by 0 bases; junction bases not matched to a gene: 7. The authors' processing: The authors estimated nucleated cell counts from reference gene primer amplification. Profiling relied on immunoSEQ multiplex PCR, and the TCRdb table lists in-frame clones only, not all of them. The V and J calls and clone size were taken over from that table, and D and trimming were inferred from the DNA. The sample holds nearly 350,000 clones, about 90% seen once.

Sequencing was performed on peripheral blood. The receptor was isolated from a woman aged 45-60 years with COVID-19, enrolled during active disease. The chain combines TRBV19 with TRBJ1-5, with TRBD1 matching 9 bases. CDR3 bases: TGTGCCAGTATCACGACAGGGGGTAATAGCAATCAGCCCCAGCATTTT. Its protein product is CASITTGGNSNQPQHF.